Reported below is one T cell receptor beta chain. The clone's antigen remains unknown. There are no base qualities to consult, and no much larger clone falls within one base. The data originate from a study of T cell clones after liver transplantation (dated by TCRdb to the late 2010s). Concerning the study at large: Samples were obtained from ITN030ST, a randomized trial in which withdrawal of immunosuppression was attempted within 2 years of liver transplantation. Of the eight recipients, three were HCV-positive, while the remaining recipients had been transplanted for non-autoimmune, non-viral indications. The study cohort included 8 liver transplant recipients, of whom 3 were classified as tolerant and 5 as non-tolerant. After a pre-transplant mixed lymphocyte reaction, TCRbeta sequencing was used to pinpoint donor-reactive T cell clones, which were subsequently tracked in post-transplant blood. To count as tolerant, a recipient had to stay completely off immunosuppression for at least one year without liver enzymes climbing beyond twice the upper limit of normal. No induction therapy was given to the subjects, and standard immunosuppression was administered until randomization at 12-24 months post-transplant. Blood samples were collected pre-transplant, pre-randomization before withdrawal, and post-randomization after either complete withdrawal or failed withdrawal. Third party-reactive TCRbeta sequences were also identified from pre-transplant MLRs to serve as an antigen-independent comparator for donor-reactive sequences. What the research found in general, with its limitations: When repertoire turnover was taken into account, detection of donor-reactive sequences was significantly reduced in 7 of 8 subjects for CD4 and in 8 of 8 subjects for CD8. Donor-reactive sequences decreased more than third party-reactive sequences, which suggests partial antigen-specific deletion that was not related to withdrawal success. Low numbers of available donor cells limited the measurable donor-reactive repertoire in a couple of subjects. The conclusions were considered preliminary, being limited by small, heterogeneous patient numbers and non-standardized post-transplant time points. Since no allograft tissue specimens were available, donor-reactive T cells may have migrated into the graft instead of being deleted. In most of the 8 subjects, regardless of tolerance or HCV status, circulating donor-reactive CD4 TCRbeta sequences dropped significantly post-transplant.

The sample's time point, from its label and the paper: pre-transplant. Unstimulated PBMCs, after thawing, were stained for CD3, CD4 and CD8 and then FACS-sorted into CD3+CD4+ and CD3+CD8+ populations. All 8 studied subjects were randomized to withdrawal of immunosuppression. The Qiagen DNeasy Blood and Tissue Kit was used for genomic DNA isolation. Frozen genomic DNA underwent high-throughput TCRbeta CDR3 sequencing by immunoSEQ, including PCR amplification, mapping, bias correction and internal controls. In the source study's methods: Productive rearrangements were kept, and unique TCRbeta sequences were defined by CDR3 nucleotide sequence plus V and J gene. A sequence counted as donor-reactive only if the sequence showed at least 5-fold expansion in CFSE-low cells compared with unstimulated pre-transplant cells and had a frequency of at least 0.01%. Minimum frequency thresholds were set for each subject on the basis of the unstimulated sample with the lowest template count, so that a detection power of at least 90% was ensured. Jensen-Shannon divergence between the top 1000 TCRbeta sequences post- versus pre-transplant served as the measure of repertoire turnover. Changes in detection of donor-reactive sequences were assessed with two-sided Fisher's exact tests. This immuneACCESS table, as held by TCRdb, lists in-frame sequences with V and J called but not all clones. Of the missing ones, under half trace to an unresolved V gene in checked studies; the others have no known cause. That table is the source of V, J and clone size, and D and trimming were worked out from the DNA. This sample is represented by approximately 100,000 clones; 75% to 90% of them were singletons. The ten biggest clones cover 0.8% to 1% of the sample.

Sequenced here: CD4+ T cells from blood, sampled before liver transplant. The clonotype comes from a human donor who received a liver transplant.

The CDR3 loop reads CASSSYVGPGNTIYF. The DNA is TGTGCCAGCAGTTCGTACGTGGGGCCTGGAAACACCATATATTTT. Recombination connected TRBV27 to TRBJ1-3; tentative D gene TRBD1, with 5 bases matching. CDR1 MNHEY and CDR2 SMNVEV were looked up in the germline V gene (reference sequence). Reading from cysteine to phenylalanine, the CDR3 counts 15 amino acids. Kept here is only the CDR3 DNA, which spans 45 bases and is read in frame from base 1. V lost 4 bases and J lost 2 bases; the stretch between them is 12 bases long.